The next 10 T cell receptor beta chains were all read from a single sample in a study of blood T cell repertoires in COVID-19. Profiled with immunoSEQ multiplex PCR; TCRdb holds only in-frame clones, not every one. Of 200,000 to 250,000 clones in the sample, roughly 84% were seen once. The sample consisted of PBMCs or T cells enriched from blood (not recorded which). The receptor source for this set is a woman in her thirties or forties who had recovered from COVID-19.

The chain joins TRBV15 to TRBJ2-1; D is ambiguous. Trimming left V 5 bases short and J 3 bases short, with 5 bases between. The CDR3 spans 12 residues. Germline V gene sequence: CDR1 LNHNV, CDR2 YYDKDF (reference sequence). The DNA of the CDR3 is TGTGCCACCAGCTCTAGCTACAATGAGCAGTTCTTC. Translated: CATSSSYNEQFF.

The chain employs TRBV6-4 and TRBJ2-7; possible D gene TRBD1, 5 bases. The length of the CDR3 is 13 residues. The V gene's germline CDR1 is MRHNA and CDR2 SNTAGT. Trimming took 3 bases from V and 2 from J, leaving 8 bases between them. The CDR3 region is CASSEDTTYEQYV. The CDR3 region has the DNA TGTGCCAGCAGTGAGGACACAACCTACGAGCAGTACGTC.

The chain combines TRBV19 with TRBJ1-6; D is unclear. V shed 5 bases and J shed 5 bases, with 4 bases lying between them. CDR3 length: 12 residues. Germline assignment: CDR1 LNHDA and CDR2 SQIVND (reference sequence). In DNA, the CDR3 is TGTGCCAGTAGTCCGGATAATTCACCCCTCCACTTT. It translates to CASSPDNSPLHF.

The chain couples TRBV6-5 to TRBJ1-1, with a weak D call TRBD1 (6 bases). Trimming took off 4 bases at V and 1 base at J, with 10 bases between the two ends. Germline V gives CDR1 MNHEY, CDR2 SVGAGI. This CDR3 is built from 14 residues. The chain's CDR3 is CASSSHRENTEAFF. CDR3 coding DNA: TGTGCCAGCAGTTCGCACAGGGAGAACACTGAAGCTTTCTTT.

The chain is built from TRBV7-9 and TRBJ2-1, with 13 bases lining up with TRBD2. V was clipped by 2 bases and J by 8 bases; unmatched bases: 6. The CDR3 loop spans 16 amino acids. Germline CDR1 SEHNR, CDR2 FQNEAQ (reference sequence). In DNA, the CDR3 is TGTGCCAGCAGCTTACCCGGACTAGCGGGAGCCTATGAGCAGTTCTTC. Residues: CASSLPGLAGAYEQFF.

This clone was seen a few times. The chain carries TRBV2 and TRBJ2-6; D unclear. Looked up from germline, CDR1 is SNHLY and CDR2 is FYNNEI. The V end was cut by 7 bases, the J end by 1 base, with 11 bases between. CDR3 length equals 15 residues. The CDR3 bases are TGTGCCAGCACCCCGTCCCTTTCTGGGGCCAACGTCCTGACTTTC. This sequence encodes CASTPSLSGANVLTF. Full variable domain (missing parts from reference TRBV2 and TRBJ2-6): EPEVTQTPSHQVTQMGQEVILRCVPISNHLYFYWYRQILGQKVEFLVSFYNNEISEKSEIFDDQFSVERPDGSNFTLKIRSTKLEDSAMYFCASTPSLSGANVLTFGAGSRLTVL.

The rearrangement uses TRBV30 and TRBJ1-1, with D possibly TRBD1 on 5 matching bases. Trimming pared 2 bases from V and 1 base from J, leaving 11 bases between. CDR1 is GTSNPN, CDR2 SVGIG, per germline (reference sequence). The CDR3 is 14 residues long. The CDR3, as DNA: TGTGCCTGGAGTCAAGGGGAGGCGAACACTGAAGCTTTCTTT. This translates into CAWSQGEANTEAFF.

The chain has TRBV18 and TRBJ2-1, with D perhaps TRBD1 (5 bases). Germline CDR1 reads KGHSH; CDR2 reads LQKENI. Trimming took off 3 bases at V and 10 bases at J, with 13 bases between the two ends. The CDR3 runs 13 residues. CDR3 sequence: CASSPEEPGEQFF. The CDR3 DNA follows: TGTGCCAGCTCACCCGAAGAGCCAGGGGAGCAGTTCTTC.

The genes are TRBV11-2 and TRBJ1-3; TRBD1 might be the D (6 bases). In germline, CDR1 is SGHAT, CDR2 FQNNGV. CDR3 length: 16 residues. The V and J ends lost 6 bases and 0 bases respectively, with 15 bases between them. Here the CDR3 DNA reads TGTGCCAGCAGATCATTATTAGGGGGCTCTGGAAACACCATATATTTT. Amino acid sequence: CASRSLLGGSGNTIYF.

The chain recombines TRBV29-1 with TRBJ1-4, with D perhaps TRBD1 (5 bases). The germline V gene has CDR1 SQVTM and CDR2 ANQGSEA. Trimming removed 4 bases at V and 4 bases at J, with 13 bases between. The CDR3 runs to 14 residues. Here the CDR3 reads CSVAGTRVNEKLFF. CDR3 coding DNA: TGCAGCGTTGCTGGGACTCGAGTTAATGAAAAACTGTTTTTT.